This TCR beta chain originates from a study of shared clonotypes between healthy human individuals. Using immunoSEQ multiplex PCR, the repertoire was profiled, and TCRdb retains in-frame clones only, with some absent. The profile covers roughly 1.4 million clones, with around 98.5% appearing a single time and approximately 0.38% taken by the ten largest. This CDR3 is 17 amino acids long. The V end lost 1 base, the J end lost 0 bases, and 13 bases lay between the germline ends. Germline V gene data show CDR1 as KGHSH and CDR2 as LQKENI. Material for sequencing was naive CD4+ T cells sorted from blood. Sample subset: CD45RA+ positively selected. The chain joins TRBV18 to TRBJ2-1; tentative D call: TRBD2 (5 bases). The TCR sequence derives from a man aged 30 to 45 in good health. The CDR3 region has the DNA TGTGCCAGCTCACCACGTGTGAGGGCAGGCTCCTACAATGAGCAGTTCTTC. Translating gives CASSPRVRAGSYNEQFF.